This T cell receptor beta chain comes out of a study of cytomegalovirus exposure and HLA in healthy donors. Study results and limitations: Cytomegalovirus-associated status was assigned to approximately 160 TCR beta chains.

The PCR employed 60 Vbeta primers together with 13 Jbeta primers. Using immunoSEQ multiplex PCR, the repertoire was profiled, and TCRdb retains in-frame clones only, with some absent. The repertoire holds 200,000 to 250,000 clones, 85% to 90% seen once, with 1% to 1.5% in the top ten. About this clone itself: Antigen: not known.

Sequenced material: PBMCs. This receptor was taken from a human donor in good health.

CDR3: CATTDRDPTTEAFF. The CDR3 bases are TGTGCCACCACCGACAGGGATCCGACCACTGAAGCTTTCTTT. The V gene is TRBV6-1, the J gene TRBJ1-1; 7 positions agree with TRBD1. There are 14 residues in the CDR3. V trimming: 10 bases; J trimming: 4 bases; junction bases outside the gene matches: 12. CDR1 MNHNS and CDR2 SASEGT come from the germline V gene.